The entry below describes one TCR beta chain. Its target is unknown. The entry originates in a study of CD8+CD57+ T cells in acquired aplastic anemia. Whole-study findings and limits: Some 29 shared CD8+ CDR3s appeared highly expressed within patients' immunodominant clones.

The TCR beta profiling, which covered VDJ combination and CDR3 sequence, was carried out using genomic DNA as the template. TCRdb redid the calling of the reads with MiXCR, one entry per CDR3 protein. The data contain some 200,000 distinct CDR3 sequences, 50% to 70% of them singletons. Selection for sequencing was limited to patients who had shown CD8+CD57+ cell expansion by flow cytometry. Acquired aplastic anemia of severe grade affected all patients. Per germline, CDR1 SGHRS and CDR2 YFSETQ. This CDR3 has 14 residues. Trimming shortened V by 1 base and J by 0 bases, and 7 bases separated the two germline ends.

The sequencing sample was made of sorted CD4+, CD8+, or CD8+CD57+ T cells (not recorded which) from PBMCs. The chain employs TRBV5-1 and TRBJ2-5; the D gene is possibly TRBD1 (5 bases). The clonotype was recovered from a human donor with aplastic anemia. The CDR3 protein is CASSLLTDQETQYF. CDR3 in DNA: TGCGCCAGCAGCTTGCTGACAGACCAAGAGACCCAGTACTTC.